Each of the 30 T cell receptor beta chains below was sequenced from the same sample in a study of long-term antiretroviral therapy in people with HIV. Runs used v3.0 of the immunoSEQ assay and were done at survey level. The table came from immunoSEQ multiplex PCR; TCRdb's copy has only in-frame clones and leaves some out. The sample yields 15,000 or so clones, 70% to 85% seen once. The sample here was unsorted PBMCs, taken 0.4 years after starting antiretroviral therapy. Receptor source: a man aged 25-45 years with HIV.

The genes are TRBV18 and TRBJ2-1, with 7 bases aligning to TRBD2. Germline trimming cut 0 bases from V and 1 base from J; bases unmatched to any gene: 0. Per the germline V gene, CDR1 is KGHSH and CDR2 is LQKENI. The CDR3 covers 15 residues. As DNA, the CDR3 is TGTGCCAGCTCACCACCTAGCGGGTCCTACAATGAGCAGTTCTTC. Protein: CASSPPSGSYNEQFF.

This clone was seen more than once but under ten times. The chain links TRBV29-1 to TRBJ2-7; 7 positions agree with TRBD2. V shed 6 bases, J shed 6 bases, and the junction held 8 bases outside the gene matches. The CDR3 covers 12 residues. CDR1 and CDR2 (germline): SQVTM, ANQGSEA. The CDR3 loop reads CSVRAGGGEQYF. The CDR3 nucleotides are TGCAGCGTGAGGGCTGGGGGGGGCGAGCAGTACTTC.

This clone was counted a few times. The rearrangement uses TRBV9 and TRBJ1-5; 7 nucleotides match TRBD1. Germline V gene sequence: CDR1 SGDLS, CDR2 YYNGEE. The junction had 8 bases not matched to a gene; V was cut back by 5 bases and J by 3 bases. The length of the CDR3 is 15 residues. CDR3 sequence (DNA): TGTGCCAGCAGTAGGGACAGAACTATCAATCAGCCCCAGCATTTT. Translation gives CASSRDRTINQPQHF.

Sample share makes this clone medium-sized. CDR3 bases: TGTGCCAGCAGCCGAGGAAACCACGAGCAGTACTTC. It encodes CASSRGNHEQYF. The rearrangement links TRBV5-4 to TRBJ2-7; D gene uncertain. Germline CDR1 and CDR2: SGHNT and YYREEE (reference sequence). The CDR3 totals 12 residues. V lost 4 bases and J lost 5, with 10 bases in between. The entire variable domain, with the rest obtained from reference TRBV5-4 and TRBJ2-7, is as follows: ETGVTQSPTHLIKTRGQQVTLRCSSQSGHNTVSWYQQALGQGPQFIFQYYREEENGRGNFPPRFSGLQFPNYSSELNVNALELDDSALYLCASSRGNHEQYFGPGTRLTVT.

The V gene is TRBV7-9, the J gene TRBJ2-7; maybe TRBD2 (6 bases). The CDR3 contains 12 residues. CDR1 is SEHNR, CDR2 FQNEAQ, per germline (reference sequence). V gave up 5 bases and J gave up 4 bases, with 9 bases separating them. CDR3 loop: CASSPGGYEQYF. Here the CDR3 DNA reads TGTGCCAGCAGCCCAGGAGGGTACGAGCAGTACTTC.

This chain joins TRBV6-1 and TRBJ2-5; D gene uncertain. Between the trimmed V and J ends, which lost 7 bases and 5 bases, there was a span of 11 bases. This CDR3 is 12 amino acids long. Per germline, CDR1 MNHNS and CDR2 SASEGT. CDR3 DNA: TGTGCCAGCACGGGCTGGATGGAGACCCAGTACTTC. As protein: CASTGWMETQYF.

This chain joins TRBV11-2 and TRBJ2-3; the D gene is possibly TRBD2 (6 bases). The V end lost 1 base, the J end lost 1 base, and 6 bases lay between the germline ends. This CDR3 has 14 amino acids. Germline CDR1 SGHAT, CDR2 FQNNGV. CDR3 sequence reads: CASSLAGGTDTQYF. Here the CDR3 DNA reads TGTGCCAGCAGCTTAGCGGGAGGCACAGATACGCAGTATTTT.

The chain links TRBV5-1 to TRBJ2-1, with 12 nucleotides matching TRBD2. CDR3 length equals 17 residues. V lost 4 bases, J lost 4 bases, and 9 bases stayed unmatched. Germline loops: CDR1 SGHRS, CDR2 YFSETQ. DNA of the CDR3: TGCGCCAGCAGCACTAGCGGGGGGCCAAGTTTGTACAATGAGCAGTTCTTC. Residues: CASSTSGGPSLYNEQFF.

This sequence joins TRBV14 and TRBJ2-3; D assignment may be TRBD1 or TRBD2 (5 bases each). Germline V gives CDR1 SGHDN, CDR2 FVKESK. V lost 0 bases and J lost 5, with 15 bases in between. The CDR3 is made up of 16 amino acids. The CDR3 region is CASSQELGVEEDTQYF. The CDR3 DNA follows: TGTGCCAGCAGCCAAGAACTAGGGGTTGAAGAAGATACGCAGTATTTT. The full variable domain, its missing parts supplied by reference TRBV14 and TRBJ2-3, is EAGVTQFPSHSVIEKGQTVTLRCDPISGHDNLYWYRRVMGKEIKFLLHFVKESKQDESGMPNNRFLAERTGGTYSTLKVQPAELEDSGVYFCASSQELGVEEDTQYFGPGTRLTVL.

The rearrangement links TRBV27 to TRBJ2-5; D call uncertain. V was shortened by 8 bases and J by 2 bases, with 18 bases between the two germline ends. CDR3 length equals 15 residues. Germline CDR1 and CDR2: MNHEY and SMNVEV (reference sequence). As DNA, the CDR3 is TGTGCCAGCGCTACCCAGCGATCACCACAAGAGACCCAGTACTTC. It translates to CASATQRSPQETQYF.

This chain uses TRBV6-5 with TRBJ2-2, with D maybe TRBD2 (7 bases). Germline CDR1 and CDR2: MNHEY and SVGAGI. The CDR3 length is 13 residues. Between the trimmed V and J ends, which lost 7 bases and 8 bases, there was a span of 14 bases. CDR3 residues: CASNPGGPGELFF. The DNA for the CDR3 is TGTGCCAGCAATCCGGGGGGCCCGGGGGAGCTGTTTTTT.

This chain connects TRBV5-1 to TRBJ1-1; D unclear. Germline assignment: CDR1 SGHRS and CDR2 YFSETQ. Trimming took off 0 bases at V and 0 bases at J, with 9 bases between the two ends. The CDR3 extends over 15 amino acids. Here the CDR3 reads CASSLGQTLNTEAFF. CDR3 DNA sequence: TGCGCCAGCAGCTTGGGGCAGACCTTGAACACTGAAGCTTTCTTT.

The table lists this clone with a few counts. This chain links TRBV6-5 with TRBJ2-7; unclear D gene. V was cut by 6 bases and J by 0 bases, with 15 bases left in between. The CDR3 consists of 15 residues. Germline V gene data show CDR1 as MNHEY and CDR2 as SVGAGI. CDR3 in amino acids: CASRPSSELSYEQYF. CDR3 nucleotides: TGTGCCAGCAGGCCCTCGTCAGAGCTCTCCTACGAGCAGTACTTC.

There are a few counts of this clone. V and J are TRBV4-2 and TRBJ2-1; 7 bases are a match to TRBD1. Germline lookup yields CDR1 LGHNA and CDR2 YNFKEQ. Unmatched junction bases numbered 5, after V lost 1 base and J lost 5 bases. This CDR3 spans 15 amino acids. CDR3 protein: CASSQVGGQNNEQFF. The CDR3 DNA reads TGTGCCAGCAGCCAAGTTGGGGGACAGAACAATGAGCAGTTCTTC.

The chain has TRBV19 and TRBJ2-1, with a tentative D call TRBD1 (5 bases). V lost 7 bases and J 8 bases, leaving 15 bases between the germline ends. Germline V gives CDR1 LNHDA, CDR2 SQIVND (reference sequence). This CDR3 spans 13 amino acids. CDR3 region: CASKERGYYEQFF. The CDR3 DNA sequence: TGTGCCAGTAAGGAAAGGGGATACTATGAGCAGTTCTTC.

This clone was counted between two and nine times. CDR3 in DNA: TGTGCCAGCAGTTCAGGGCCACTACAGTACTTC. Translating it yields CASSSGPLQYF. The chain employs TRBV6-5 and TRBJ2-7, with D perhaps TRBD1 (5 bases). V was trimmed by 4 bases and J by 10 bases, leaving 11 bases between them. The CDR3 spans 11 residues. The germline gives CDR1 MNHEY, CDR2 SVGAGI.

This clone showed up just once. The V and J genes are TRBV11-2 and TRBJ2-7, with TRBD2 identical over 11 bases. This CDR3 is built from 15 residues. V lost 4 bases, J lost 5 bases, and 7 bases stayed unmatched. CDR1 is SGHAT and CDR2 is FQNNGV in the germline V gene. CDR3 sequence (DNA): TGTGCCAGCAGCTCGACTAGCGGGATAGTAGACGAGCAGTACTTC. Its translation is CASSSTSGIVDEQYF.

The chain recombines TRBV18 with TRBJ2-7; the D gene is possibly TRBD2 (5 bases). Between the trimmed V and J ends, which lost 1 base and 5 bases, there was a span of 21 bases. Germline CDR1 is KGHSH and CDR2 is LQKENI. The CDR3 consists of 17 residues. The CDR3 here is CASSPLGVSTPRHEQYF. Here the CDR3 DNA reads TGTGCCAGCTCACCACTCGGGGTTTCCACTCCGCGGCACGAGCAGTACTTC. The variable domain in full, with the rest retrieved from reference TRBV18 and TRBJ2-7, is NAGVMQNPRHLVRRRGQEARLRCSPMKGHSHVYWYRQLPEEGLKFMVYLQKENIIDESGMPKERFSAEFPKEGPSILRIQQVVRGDSAAYFCASSPLGVSTPRHEQYFGPGTRLTVT.

The chain is built from TRBV6-6 and TRBJ2-1, with D perhaps TRBD1 (6 bases). The CDR3 sequence is 15 residues long. The germline V gene encodes CDR1 MNHNY and CDR2 SVGAGI (reference sequence). V lost 6 bases to trimming and J lost 7 bases, with 19 bases between them. The CDR3 DNA is TGTGCCAGCAGGACGTTGGGGGCACGGTTAAATGAGCAGTTCTTC. Amino acids: CASRTLGARLNEQFF.

The chain joins TRBV6-1 to TRBJ2-7, with 9 positions matching TRBD2. J was trimmed by 7 bases and V by 8 bases; bases with no gene match: 9. CDR3 size: 13 residues. Germline V CDR1 and CDR2: MNHNS, SASEGT. CDR3 in amino acids: CASPGGGANEQYF. Written as DNA, the CDR3 is TGTGCCAGCCCTGGCGGGGGGGCCAATGAGCAGTACTTC.

The rearrangement uses TRBV2 and TRBJ2-1; 7 nucleotides agree with TRBD1. The J segment lost 5 bases and the V segment lost 7 bases, leaving 8 bases of the junction unmatched. This CDR3 has 14 amino acids. The germline V gene encodes CDR1 SNHLY and CDR2 FYNNEI. CDR3 sequence (DNA): TGTGCCAGCAATAGAATGGGACAGCACAATGAGCAGTTCTTC. It translates to CASNRMGQHNEQFF.

This clone appeared a few times. V and J are TRBV7-3 and TRBJ1-5; D not certain. The length of the CDR3 is 13 residues. Germline assignment: CDR1 SGHTA and CDR2 FQGTGA. Trimming shortened V by 0 bases and J by 6 bases, and 6 bases separated the two germline ends. The CDR3 protein is CASSLTDGQPQHF. CDR3 sequence (DNA): TGTGCCAGCAGCTTAACGGATGGTCAGCCCCAGCATTTT.

The gene calls are TRBV6-1 and TRBJ2-3; D tentatively reads TRBD1 or TRBD2 (6 bases each). Per the germline V gene, CDR1 is MNHNS and CDR2 is SASEGT. The V and J ends lost 7 bases and 3 bases respectively, with 14 bases between them. The CDR3 runs to 14 residues. DNA of the CDR3: TGTGCCAGCACCCCCCTAGGGGGGACAGATACGCAGTATTTT. Amino acid sequence: CASTPLGGTDTQYF.

The V call is TRBV27, the J call TRBJ2-7, with D unclear. With 3 bases removed from V and 3 bases from J, the gap between germline ends came to 15 bases. The germline V gene encodes CDR1 MNHEY and CDR2 SMNVEV (reference sequence). The CDR3 is 15 residues long. The CDR3 is CASSFNSHGFYEQYF. The CDR3 region has the DNA TGTGCCAGCAGTTTTAACTCCCACGGCTTCTACGAGCAGTACTTC.

The V call is TRBV25-1, the J call TRBJ2-7, with D tentatively TRBD1 or TRBD2 (5 bases each). Germline V gene lookup returns CDR1 MGHDK and CDR2 SYGVNS. The CDR3 length is 15 residues. V shed 2 bases and J shed 2 bases, with 13 bases lying between them. The CDR3 region has the DNA TGTGCCAGCAGTGAAACCGGGACCTCCGCCTACGAGCAGTACTTC. This encodes CASSETGTSAYEQYF.

The chain employs TRBV11-2 and TRBJ2-1; D is uncertain. In germline, CDR1 is SGHAT, CDR2 FQNNGV. This CDR3 has 16 amino acids. V lost 3 bases and J 8 bases, leaving 20 bases between the germline ends. CDR3 DNA sequence: TGTGCCAGCAGCTTGTGGAAGATAAGAGAAGTACATGAGCAGTTCTTC. Protein sequence: CASSLWKIREVHEQFF.

The chain joins TRBV4-1 to TRBJ2-1, with 8 nucleotides matching TRBD2. There are 16 residues in the CDR3. Germline V gene data show CDR1 as MGHRA and CDR2 as YSYEKL. V was pared by 1 base and J by 9 bases, with 11 bases of the junction left unmatched. CDR3 residues: CASSQGREGLRSEQFF. In nucleotides, the CDR3 is TGCGCCAGCAGCCAAGGCCGGGAGGGCCTGAGAAGTGAGCAGTTCTTC.

The chain is built from TRBV30 and TRBJ1-5, with D hard to call. The CDR3 has 13 amino acids. CDR1 and CDR2 (germline): GTSNPN, SVGIG (reference sequence). V was cut by 3 bases and J by 3 bases, with 9 bases left in between. DNA for the CDR3: TGTGCCTGGAGACAGAATTTCAATCAGCCCCAGCATTTT. Translation: CAWRQNFNQPQHF.

This clone showed up just once. The chain has TRBV2 and TRBJ2-5; 11 bases match TRBD2. Per germline, CDR1 SNHLY and CDR2 FYNNEI. The CDR3 runs to 16 residues. Trimming at V came to 3 bases and at J to 5 bases, leaving 8 bases not matched to a gene. The CDR3 reads CASSDALAGGVETQYF. The CDR3 DNA is TGTGCCAGCAGTGACGCTCTAGCGGGGGGTGTGGAGACCCAGTACTTC. The entire variable domain, with the rest obtained from reference TRBV2 and TRBJ2-5, is as follows: EPEVTQTPSHQVTQMGQEVILRCVPISNHLYFYWYRQILGQKVEFLVSFYNNEISEKSEIFDDQFSVERPDGSNFTLKIRSTKLEDSAMYFCASSDALAGGVETQYFGPGTRLLVL.

This clone was observed a single time. The chain employs TRBV19 and TRBJ1-5; weak D call: TRBD1 (5 bases). The length of the CDR3 is 13 residues. The V and J ends lost 4 bases and 4 bases respectively, with 8 bases between them. Per germline, CDR1 LNHDA and CDR2 SQIVND (reference sequence). The CDR3: CASSTSGNQPQHF. As DNA, the CDR3 is TGTGCCAGTAGTACCTCAGGGAATCAGCCCCAGCATTTT.